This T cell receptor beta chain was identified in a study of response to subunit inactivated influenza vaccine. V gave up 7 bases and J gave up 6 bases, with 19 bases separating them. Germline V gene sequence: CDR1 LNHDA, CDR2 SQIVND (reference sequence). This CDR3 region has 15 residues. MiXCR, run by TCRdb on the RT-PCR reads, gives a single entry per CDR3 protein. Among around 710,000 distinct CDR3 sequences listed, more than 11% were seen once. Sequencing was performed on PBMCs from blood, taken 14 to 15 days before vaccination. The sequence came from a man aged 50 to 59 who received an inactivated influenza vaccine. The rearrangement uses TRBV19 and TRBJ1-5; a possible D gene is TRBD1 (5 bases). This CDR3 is CASNPRLGGGQPQHF. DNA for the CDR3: TGTGCCAGTAACCCCAGACTGGGGGGAGGTCAGCCCCAGCATTTT. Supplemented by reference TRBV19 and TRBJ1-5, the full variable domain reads DGGITQSPKYLFRKEGQNVTLSCEQNLNHDAMYWYRQDPGQGLRLIYYSQIVNDFQKGDIAEGYSVSREKKESFPLTVTSAQKNPTAFYLCASNPRLGGGQPQHFGDGTRLSIL.